This T cell receptor beta chain came from a study of T cells in women clearing cervical HPV infection. Method: immunoSEQ multiplex PCR; TCRdb's copy keeps in-frame clones and lacks some. In total, the table holds about 48,000 clones. All donors had a single incident cervical HPV16 infection, not prevalent. CDR3 length: 14 residues. Trimming cost V 4 bases and J 3 bases, with 9 bases left between them. CDR1 and CDR2 from the germline V gene are LNHDA and SQIVND (reference sequence). Comments on this clone: The DNA ends 3 residues before the CDR3 does, and the rest of the CDR3 is filled in from the germline J gene.

The V call is TRBV19, the J call TRBJ1-4, with unresolved D. This clonotype was obtained from a woman between 18 and 75 years old with a cervical HPV16 infection that either progressed to CIN3+ or cleared (not recorded which). Sequencing used blood buffy coat. CDR3 DNA, as far as it was read: TGTGCCAGTAGTACCCAAGGGTCTAATGAAAAA. Protein product: CASSTQGSNEK. The whole CDR3 protein reads CASSTQGSNEKLFF.